This T cell receptor beta chain came from a study of graft-versus-host responses after intestinal transplantation. Study-level background: Every recipient had anti-thymocyte globulin induction and approximately 3 years of tacrolimus plus steroids.

Responders (about 200,000, CFSE-labeled) were co-plated with about 200,000 irradiated, violet-dye-labeled stimulators. Whole-study findings and limits: Recipient marrow showed GvH clones, some seen first in ileum or blood.

The sample holds a few counts of this clone. The protocol was immunoSEQ multiplex PCR, while the TCRdb copy is restricted to in-frame clones and leaves out a portion. The table lists about 7,400 clones, 33% of them singletons, with 3% to 4.5% in the top ten. This receptor was identified in a human patient who was an organ donor for intestinal transplantation. Source: alloreactive CD8+ T cells from a mixed lymphocyte reaction culture, taken before transplantation. Subset defined: CFSE-low proliferating T cells sorted from roughly six-day pre-transplant mixed lymphocyte reaction (GvH or HvG direction).

The CDR3: CASSKGDFPLRCEQYF. The CDR3 coding sequence is TGTGCCAGCAGCAAAGGAGACTTCCCCCTAAGGTGCGAGCAGTACTTC. The gene calls are TRBV21-1 and TRBJ2-7; the table gives TRBD2 as D, unverified against the DNA. TRBV21-1 is an annotated pseudogene. The CDR3 extends over 16 amino acids.